This T cell receptor beta chain was observed in a study of T-cell memory formation after mild COVID-19. Overall study results and limits: For second-wave clones that peaked at day 37, SARS-CoV-2 specificity went unverified. In pre-infection memory, a portion of responding clones appeared, which suggested that cross-reactive memory joined.

V was pared by 3 bases and J by 0 bases, with 4 bases of the junction left unmatched. There are 16 residues in the CDR3. Germline assignment: CDR1 KGHSH and CDR2 LQKENI. From the 5' RACE reads, TCRdb called clonotypes with MiXCR, one entry per CDR3 protein. The sample contains 180,000 or so distinct CDR3 sequences, 16% of which appear only once. This clonotype was picked up a small number of times. The antigen is not known. This chain uses TRBV18 with TRBJ2-3; 9 positions agree with TRBD2. Material: PBMCs or a T cell subset sorted from them (not recorded which). This clonotype originated in an adult woman who had mild COVID-19 (a few samples of this study predate the infection). Cell type and time point are not known. CDR3 loop: CASSPSSGTSTDTQYF. CDR3 DNA: TGTGCCAGCTCACCCTCTAGCGGGACTAGCACAGATACGCAGTATTTT.